The 4 T cell receptor beta chains in this list originate from one sample, sequenced in a study of blood T cell repertoires in COVID-19. TCRdb's table, derived via immunoSEQ multiplex PCR, lists solely in-frame clones and lacks some. Altogether approximately 60,000 clones are present, approximately 84% being singletons, with the ten largest covering around a sixth. The sequenced sample was peripheral blood. All receptors come from a man aged 65 to 85 with active COVID-19.

This clone was detected only once. Written as DNA, the CDR3 is TGCAGCGTTGTCTATCTGGAGCAGTTCTTC. As protein: CSVVYLEQFF. The chain couples TRBV29-1 to TRBJ2-1; D not certain. The CDR3 has 10 amino acids. Germline-derived CDR1 and CDR2 are SQVTM and ANQGSEA. Trimming shortened V by 4 bases and J by 10 bases, and 8 bases separated the two germline ends.

The CDR3 nucleotides read TGTGCCACCAGTGACGAGGGGACTAGCACAGATACGCAGTATTTT. Translating it yields CATSDEGTSTDTQYF. The chain uses TRBV24-1 and TRBJ2-3, with D possibly matching TRBD2 (6 bases). This CDR3 has 15 residues. Germline V gives CDR1 KGHDR, CDR2 SFDVKD. Trimming removed 4 bases at V and 0 bases at J, with 10 bases between.

The V gene is TRBV19, the J gene TRBJ2-3; no definite D call. Germline CDR1 and CDR2: LNHDA and SQIVND (reference sequence). V lost 0 bases, J lost 0 bases, and 4 bases lay in between. The CDR3 runs 14 residues. The CDR3 sequence is CASSIEQSTDTQYF. The CDR3 DNA follows: TGTGCCAGTAGTATAGAACAAAGCACAGATACGCAGTATTTT.

The V call is TRBV5-1, the J call TRBJ2-2; D is possibly TRBD1 (6 bases). Germline V gives CDR1 SGHRS, CDR2 YFSETQ. The CDR3 length is 13 residues. Trimming stripped 5 bases from V and 6 bases from J, with 11 bases between. CDR3 sequence reads: CASSYTGPGELFF. The DNA of the CDR3 is TGCGCCAGCAGTTACACAGGGCCCGGGGAGCTGTTTTTT.